A selection of T cell receptor beta chains follows, all from one sample in a study of T cell responses to AZD1222 COVID-19 vaccine. Measured with immunoSEQ multiplex PCR; TCRdb has only the in-frame clones, and not every one. The table shows about 120,000 clones, with 87% occurring only once. Sequences were derived from peripheral blood, sampled 28 days after the second AZD1222 dose. The receptors come from an adult who received the AZD1222 COVID-19 vaccine. The CDR3 runs from the conserved cysteine through the conserved F or W.

V: TRBV27; J: TRBJ1-1; CDR3: CASSSRPTTEAFF
V: TRBV27; J: TRBJ2-7; CDR3: CASSPLTAYYEQYF
V: TRBV19; J: TRBJ1-5; CDR3: CASSMLPPGGQPQHF
V: TRBV9; J: TRBJ2-2; CDR3: CASSVGTGWSTGELFF
V: TRBV28; J: TRBJ2-3; CDR3: CASSFDRGGHTDTQYF
V: TRBV4-2; J: TRBJ1-5; CDR3: CASSQSRAANQPQHF
V: TRBV3-1/TRBV3-2; J: TRBJ2-6; CDR3: CASSQGTGGANVLTF
V: TRBV28; J: TRBJ1-2; CDR3: CATATGGHYGYTF
V: TRBV29-1; J: TRBJ2-5; CDR3: CSVPGRTSGETQETQYF
V: TRBV19; J: TRBJ2-1; CDR3: CASRDRRSGNGNEQFF
V: TRBV18; J: TRBJ1-6; CDR3: CASSPRQGRSPLHF
V: TRBV11-1; J: TRBJ2-3; CDR3: CASSLGLGVGTDTQYF
V: TRBV6-5; J: TRBJ1-2; CDR3: CASSYSNYGGSGGYTF
V: TRBV7-9; J: TRBJ1-2; CDR3: CASSSSGQNYGYTF
V: TRBV9; J: TRBJ2-2; CDR3: CASSVGQINTGELFF
V: TRBV18; J: TRBJ2-7; CDR3: CASSPHSYEQYF
V: TRBV12-3/TRBV12-4; J: TRBJ2-3; CDR3: CASSFGSTQYF
V: TRBV6-6; J: TRBJ2-4; CDR3: CASSRQPGTSLHIQYF
V: TRBV5-1; J: TRBJ1-3; CDR3: CASALRGVSGNTIYF
V: TRBV30; J: TRBJ2-7; CDR3: CAWSDRGEQYF
V: TRBV9; J: TRBJ2-1; CDR3: CASSARLAGERGNEQFF
V: TRBV28; J: TRBJ1-3; CDR3: CASTLAGGLGRGNTIYF
V: TRBV7-2; J: TRBJ1-2; CDR3: CASSFEGYGYTF
V: TRBV7-9; J: TRBJ1-1; CDR3: CASSPGVSTEAFF
V: TRBV20-1; J: TRBJ1-6; CDR3: CSASLVGNSPLHF
V: TRBV28; J: TRBJ1-2; CDR3: CASSRTGRSGYGYTF
V: TRBV5-1; J: TRBJ2-2; CDR3: CASSHTAPNTGELFF
V: TRBV6-5; J: TRBJ2-1; CDR3: CASSPDRGLKLQFF
V: TRBV18; J: TRBJ2-3; CDR3: CASSPGIGSTDTQYF
V: TRBV29-1; J: TRBJ1-1; CDR3: CSGGGTEAFF
V: TRBV3-1/TRBV3-2; J: TRBJ2-3; CDR3: CASSQDSIRGRTQYF
V: TRBV6-2/TRBV6-3; J: TRBJ2-7; CDR3: CASSTRGDEQYF
V: TRBV2; J: TRBJ1-6; CDR3: CASSEDLGSSLHF
V: TRBV3-1/TRBV3-2; J: TRBJ1-6; CDR3: CASSLGPSGLGNSPLHF
V: TRBV28; J: TRBJ1-6; CDR3: CATHTNNSPLHF
V: TRBV15; J: TRBJ1-2; CDR3: CATSRNRDIGYGYTF
V: TRBV6-5; J: TRBJ1-2; CDR3: CASRQPTNYGYTF
V: TRBV4-3; J: TRBJ2-5; CDR3: CASSQQGQETQYF
V: TRBV18; J: TRBJ2-5; CDR3: CASSPDQGGTQYF
V: TRBV2; J: TRBJ1-5; CDR3: CASRLDRNQPQHF
V: TRBV7-3; J: TRBJ2-6; CDR3: CASSSQGHSGANVLTF
V: TRBV2; J: TRBJ2-3; CDR3: CASSAESTDTQYF
V: TRBV18; J: TRBJ1-1; CDR3: CASSPMRGLMNTEAFF
V: TRBV24-1; J: TRBJ1-1; CDR3: CATSQGRGLEAFF
V: TRBV6-1; J: TRBJ1-2; CDR3: CASSEGGRRMDSYTF
V: TRBV14; J: TRBJ1-2; CDR3: CASSQVGDAGNYGYTF
V: TRBV18; J: TRBJ1-2; CDR3: CASSPDTRSYGYTF
V: TRBV5-4; J: TRBJ1-2; CDR3: CASSLAAGASGGYTF
V: TRBV5-4; J: TRBJ2-3; CDR3: CASSVPSVGPTDTQYF
V: TRBV9; J: TRBJ2-5; CDR3: CASSLGRLAGEYETQYF
V: TRBV2; J: TRBJ2-7; CDR3: CASSDTRGGDEQYF
V: TRBV5-6; J: TRBJ1-2; CDR3: CASSLGRGTSNYGYTF
V: TRBV7-2; J: TRBJ2-5; CDR3: CASSLQTGLGETQYF
V: TRBV30; J: TRBJ1-2; CDR3: CAWSFGDRATNYGYTF
V: TRBV29-1; J: TRBJ2-4; CDR3: CSVEDNQNIQYF